This T cell receptor beta chain was sequenced for a study of post-analysis software for immune sequencing data. The study, taken as a whole, reports: TRBV5-6, TRBV5-1 and TRBV20-1 were among four or five TRBV segments more frequent in patients than controls.

Unique molecular identifiers tagged the TCR beta cDNA libraries. TCRdb redid the calling of the PCR reads with MiXCR, one entry per CDR3 protein. The sample lists around 250,000 distinct CDR3 sequences; less than 40% were seen once. The V and J ends lost 4 bases and 1 base respectively, with 10 bases between them. Germline lookup yields CDR1 SGHRS and CDR2 YFSETQ. The CDR3 totals 14 residues. This clonotype was found many times. Its matching antigen is unknown. The chain links TRBV5-1 to TRBJ2-3; D is unresolved. Input material: blood. The source of this sequence is a girl aged 10-17 years with multiple sclerosis. CDR3 coding DNA: TGCGCCAGCAGCACGAGCAAGGGCACAGATACGCAGTATTTT. This codes for CASSTSKGTDTQYF.